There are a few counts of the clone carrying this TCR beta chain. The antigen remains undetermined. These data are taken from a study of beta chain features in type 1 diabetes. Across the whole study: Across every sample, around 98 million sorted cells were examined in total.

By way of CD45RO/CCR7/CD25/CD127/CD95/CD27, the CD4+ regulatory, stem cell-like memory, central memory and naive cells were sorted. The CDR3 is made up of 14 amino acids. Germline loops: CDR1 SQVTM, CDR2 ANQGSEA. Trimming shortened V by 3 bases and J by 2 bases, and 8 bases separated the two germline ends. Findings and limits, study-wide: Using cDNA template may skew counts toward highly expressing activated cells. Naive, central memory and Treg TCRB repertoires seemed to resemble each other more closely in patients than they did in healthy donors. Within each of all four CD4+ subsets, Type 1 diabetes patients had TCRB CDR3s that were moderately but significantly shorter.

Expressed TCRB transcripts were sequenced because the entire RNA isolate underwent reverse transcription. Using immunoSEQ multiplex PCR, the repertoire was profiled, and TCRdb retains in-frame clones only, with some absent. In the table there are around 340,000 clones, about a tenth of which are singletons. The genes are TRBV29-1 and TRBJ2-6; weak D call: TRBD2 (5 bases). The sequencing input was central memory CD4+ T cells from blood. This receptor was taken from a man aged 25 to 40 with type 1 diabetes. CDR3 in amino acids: CSVDDGTGANVLTF. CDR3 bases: TGCAGCGTTGACGACGGGACTGGGGCCAACGTCCTGACTTTC.